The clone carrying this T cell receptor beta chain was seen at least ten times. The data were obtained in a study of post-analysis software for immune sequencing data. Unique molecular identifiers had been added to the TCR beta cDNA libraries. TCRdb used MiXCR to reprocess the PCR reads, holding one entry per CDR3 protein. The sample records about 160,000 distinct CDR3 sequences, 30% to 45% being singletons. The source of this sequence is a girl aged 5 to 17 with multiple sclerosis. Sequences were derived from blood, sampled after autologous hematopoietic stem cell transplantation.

The CDR3 region has the DNA TGTGCCAGCAGCCCAGGGACTGGACAGGGTAGGGAGCAGTACTTC. Translating gives CASSPGTGQGREQYF. The chain combines TRBV7-2 with TRBJ2-7, with 8 bases that match TRBD1. Germline V gene lookup returns CDR1 SGHTA and CDR2 FQGNSA. The ends lost 5 bases at V and 7 bases at J; junction bases unmatched: 13. The CDR3 is 15 amino acids.